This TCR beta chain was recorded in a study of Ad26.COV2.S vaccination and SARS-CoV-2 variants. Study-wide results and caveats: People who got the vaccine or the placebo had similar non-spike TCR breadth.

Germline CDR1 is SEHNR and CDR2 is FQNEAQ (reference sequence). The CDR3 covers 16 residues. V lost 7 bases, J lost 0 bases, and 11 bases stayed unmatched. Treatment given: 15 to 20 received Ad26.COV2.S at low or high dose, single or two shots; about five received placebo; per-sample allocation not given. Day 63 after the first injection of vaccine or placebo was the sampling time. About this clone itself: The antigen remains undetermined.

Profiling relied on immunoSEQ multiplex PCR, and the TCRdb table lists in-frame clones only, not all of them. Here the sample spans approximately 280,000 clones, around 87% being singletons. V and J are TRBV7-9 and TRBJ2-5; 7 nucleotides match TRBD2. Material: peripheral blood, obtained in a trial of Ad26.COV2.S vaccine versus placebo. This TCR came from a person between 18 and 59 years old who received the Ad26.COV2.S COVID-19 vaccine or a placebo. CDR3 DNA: TGTGCCAGCAAGCAACTGGCTAGCGGTAACCAAGAGACCCAGTACTTC. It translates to CASKQLASGNQETQYF.